The T cell receptor (beta chain) described here comes from a study of cytomegalovirus exposure and HLA in healthy donors. Study findings and constraints: It was reported that the classifier diagnosed cytomegalovirus status with high specificity and sensitivity in both the original and validation cohorts. Among immune exposure information, only CMV serostatus was available.

13 Jbeta primers and 60 Vbeta primers were used for the PCR. TCRdb's table, derived via immunoSEQ multiplex PCR, lists solely in-frame clones and lacks some. The sample comprises around 130,000 clones, 70% to 80% of which are singletons, and approximately 3.1% rests with the top ten. Trimming took off 5 bases at V and 4 bases at J, with 20 bases between the two ends. The CDR3 is 16 amino acids. Per germline, CDR1 MNHNY and CDR2 SVGAGI (reference sequence). Remarks on this clone: What it binds is unknown.

The chain employs TRBV6-6 and TRBJ1-1; D possibly corresponds to TRBD1 (5 bases). The sequencing sample was made of PBMCs. The sequence was obtained from a young man in good health and CMV-seronegative. This chain's CDR3 is CASSLTLQGLGTEAFF. CDR3 in DNA: TGTGCCAGCAGTCTAACCCTTCAGGGTCTCGGCACTGAAGCTTTCTTT.